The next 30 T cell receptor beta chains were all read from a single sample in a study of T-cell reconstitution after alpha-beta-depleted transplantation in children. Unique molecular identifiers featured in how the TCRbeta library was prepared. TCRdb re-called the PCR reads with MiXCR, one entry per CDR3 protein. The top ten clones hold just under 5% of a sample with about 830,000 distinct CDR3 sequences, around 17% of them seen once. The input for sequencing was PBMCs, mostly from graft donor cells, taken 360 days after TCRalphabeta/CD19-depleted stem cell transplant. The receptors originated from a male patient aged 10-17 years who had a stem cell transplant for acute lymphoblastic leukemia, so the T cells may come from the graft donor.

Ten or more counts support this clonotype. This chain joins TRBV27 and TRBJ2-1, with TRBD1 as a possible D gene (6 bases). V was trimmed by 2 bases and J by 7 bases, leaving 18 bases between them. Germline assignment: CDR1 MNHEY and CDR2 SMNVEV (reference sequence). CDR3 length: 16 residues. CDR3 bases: TGTGCCAGCAGTTTAGAGATATTTGGGGGCCGGAATGAGCAGTTCTTC. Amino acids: CASSLEIFGGRNEQFF.

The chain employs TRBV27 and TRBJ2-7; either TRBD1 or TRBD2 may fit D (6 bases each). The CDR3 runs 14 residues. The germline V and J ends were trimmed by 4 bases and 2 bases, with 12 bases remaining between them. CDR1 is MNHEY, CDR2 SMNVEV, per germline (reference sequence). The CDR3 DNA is TGTGCCAGCAGTTCAGGGGACTCGGCCTACGAGCAGTACTTC. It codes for CASSSGDSAYEQYF.

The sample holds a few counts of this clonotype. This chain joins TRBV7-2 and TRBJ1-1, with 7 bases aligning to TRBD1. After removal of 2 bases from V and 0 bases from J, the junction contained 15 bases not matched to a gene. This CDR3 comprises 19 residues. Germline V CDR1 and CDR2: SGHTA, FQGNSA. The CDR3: CASSLQFGDRPLMNTEAFF. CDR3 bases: TGTGCCAGCAGCTTACAGTTTGGGGACAGACCTCTCATGAACACTGAAGCTTTCTTT.

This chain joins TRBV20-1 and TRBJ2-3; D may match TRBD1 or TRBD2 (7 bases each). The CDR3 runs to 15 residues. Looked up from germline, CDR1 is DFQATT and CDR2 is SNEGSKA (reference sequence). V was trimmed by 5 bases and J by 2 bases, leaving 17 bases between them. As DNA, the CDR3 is TGCAGTGCTTCAGGGGGGAGACTAGCCACAGATACGCAGTATTTT. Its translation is CSASGGRLATDTQYF.

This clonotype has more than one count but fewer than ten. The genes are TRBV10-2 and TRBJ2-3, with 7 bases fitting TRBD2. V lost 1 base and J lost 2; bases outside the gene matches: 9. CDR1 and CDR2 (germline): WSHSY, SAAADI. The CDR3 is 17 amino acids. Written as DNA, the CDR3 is TGCGCCAGCAGTGAGTTCCGTAGACTAGCAGCCACAGATACGCAGTATTTT. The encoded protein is CASSEFRRLAATDTQYF.

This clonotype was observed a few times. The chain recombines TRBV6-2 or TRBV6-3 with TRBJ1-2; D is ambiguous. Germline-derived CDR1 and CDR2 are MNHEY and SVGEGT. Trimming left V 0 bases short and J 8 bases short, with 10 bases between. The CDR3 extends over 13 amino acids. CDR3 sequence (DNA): TGTGCCAGCAGTTACTCGAGAGGCGTCGGCTACACCTTC. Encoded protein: CASSYSRGVGYTF.

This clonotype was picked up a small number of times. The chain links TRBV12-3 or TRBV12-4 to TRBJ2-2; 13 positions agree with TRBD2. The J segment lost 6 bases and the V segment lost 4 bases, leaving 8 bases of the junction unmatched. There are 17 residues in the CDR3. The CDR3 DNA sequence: TGTGCCAGCAGTTGGACTAGCGGGAGATCCGGCTCCGGGGAGCTGTTTTTT. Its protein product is CASSWTSGRSGSGELFF.

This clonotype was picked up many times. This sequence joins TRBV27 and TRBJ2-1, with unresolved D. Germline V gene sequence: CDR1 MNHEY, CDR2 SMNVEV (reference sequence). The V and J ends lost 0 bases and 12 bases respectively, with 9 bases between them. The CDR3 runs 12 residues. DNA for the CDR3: TGTGCCAGCAGTTTATCGCAAGGATTGCAGTTCTTC. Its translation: CASSLSQGLQFF.

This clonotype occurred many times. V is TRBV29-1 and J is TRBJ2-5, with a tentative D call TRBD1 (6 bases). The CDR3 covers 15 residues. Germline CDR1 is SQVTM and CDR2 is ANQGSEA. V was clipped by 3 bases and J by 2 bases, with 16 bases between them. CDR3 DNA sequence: TGCAGCGTTGAGAGGTCCTCGACAGGTCAAGAGACCCAGTACTTC. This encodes CSVERSSTGQETQYF.

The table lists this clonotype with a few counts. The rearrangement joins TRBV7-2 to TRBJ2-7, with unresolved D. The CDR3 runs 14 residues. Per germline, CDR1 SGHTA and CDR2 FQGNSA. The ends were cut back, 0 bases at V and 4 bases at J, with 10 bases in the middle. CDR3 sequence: CASSLAMELYEQYF. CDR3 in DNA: TGTGCCAGCAGCTTAGCGATGGAACTATACGAGCAGTACTTC.

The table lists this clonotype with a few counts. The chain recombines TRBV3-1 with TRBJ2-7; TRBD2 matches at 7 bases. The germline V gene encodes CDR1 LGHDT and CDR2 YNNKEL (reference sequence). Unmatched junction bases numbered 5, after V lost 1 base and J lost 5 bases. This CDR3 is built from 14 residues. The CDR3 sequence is CASSQGLAANEQYF. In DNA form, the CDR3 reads TGTGCCAGCAGCCAAGGGCTAGCGGCTAACGAGCAGTACTTC.

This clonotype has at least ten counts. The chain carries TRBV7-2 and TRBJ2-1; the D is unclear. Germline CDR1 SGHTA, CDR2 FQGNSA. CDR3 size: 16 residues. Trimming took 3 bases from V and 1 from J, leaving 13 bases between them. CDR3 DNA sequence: TGTGCCAGCAGCTTTGGTTACGCCCCTTCCTACAATGAGCAGTTCTTC. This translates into CASSFGYAPSYNEQFF.

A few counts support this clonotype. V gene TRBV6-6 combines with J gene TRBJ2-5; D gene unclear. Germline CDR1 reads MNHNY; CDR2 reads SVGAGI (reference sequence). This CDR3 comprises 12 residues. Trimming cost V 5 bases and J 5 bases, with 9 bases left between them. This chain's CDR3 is CASSTYLETQYF. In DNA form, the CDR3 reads TGTGCCAGCAGTACATACTTGGAGACCCAGTACTTC.

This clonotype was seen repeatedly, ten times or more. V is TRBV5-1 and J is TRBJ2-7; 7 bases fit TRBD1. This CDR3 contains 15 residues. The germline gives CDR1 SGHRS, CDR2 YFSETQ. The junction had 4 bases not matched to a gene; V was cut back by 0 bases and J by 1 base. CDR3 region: CASSLAGQRSYEQYF. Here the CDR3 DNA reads TGCGCCAGCAGCTTGGCGGGACAGAGGTCCTACGAGCAGTACTTC. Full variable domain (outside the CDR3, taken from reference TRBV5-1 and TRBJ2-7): KAGVTQTPRYLIKTRGQQVTLSCSPISGHRSVSWYQQTPGQGLQFLFEYFSETQRNKGNFPGRFSGRQFSNSRSEMNVSTLELGDSALYLCASSLAGQRSYEQYFGPGTRLTVT.

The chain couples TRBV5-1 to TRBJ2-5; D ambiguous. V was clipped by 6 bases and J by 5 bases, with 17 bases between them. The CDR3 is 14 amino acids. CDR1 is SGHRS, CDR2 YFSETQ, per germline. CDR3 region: CASTFSSPRETQYF. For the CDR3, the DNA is TGCGCCAGCACTTTTAGCTCCCCTCGGGAGACCCAGTACTTC.

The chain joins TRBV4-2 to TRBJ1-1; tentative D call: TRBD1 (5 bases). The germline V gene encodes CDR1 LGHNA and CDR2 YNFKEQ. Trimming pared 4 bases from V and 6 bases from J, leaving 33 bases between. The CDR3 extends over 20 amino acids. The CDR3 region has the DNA TGTGCCAGCAGCCTAGCTAAAATGAGGACATCGGTGGAAAGCGCGGCTGAAGCTTTCTTT. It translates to CASSLAKMRTSVESAAEAFF.

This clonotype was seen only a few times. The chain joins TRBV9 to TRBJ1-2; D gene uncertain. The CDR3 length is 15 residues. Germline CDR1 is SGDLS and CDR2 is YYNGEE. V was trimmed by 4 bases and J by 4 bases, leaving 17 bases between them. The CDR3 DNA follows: TGTGCCAGCAGCATCCGGGCATACCCTATCTATGGCTACACCTTC. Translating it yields CASSIRAYPIYGYTF.

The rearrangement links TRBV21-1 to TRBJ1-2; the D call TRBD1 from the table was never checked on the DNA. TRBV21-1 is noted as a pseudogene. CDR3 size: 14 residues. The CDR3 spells CASSIPGTYYGYTF. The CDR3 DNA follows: TGTGCCAGCAGCATACCCGGGACCTACTATGGCTACACCTTC.

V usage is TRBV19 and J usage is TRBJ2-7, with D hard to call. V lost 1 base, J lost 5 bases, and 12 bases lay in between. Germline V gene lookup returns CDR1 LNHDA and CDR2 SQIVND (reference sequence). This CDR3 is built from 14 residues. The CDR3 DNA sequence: TGTGCCAGTAGTATAGGGGTCGGCCCCGACGAGCAGTACTTC. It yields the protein CASSIGVGPDEQYF.

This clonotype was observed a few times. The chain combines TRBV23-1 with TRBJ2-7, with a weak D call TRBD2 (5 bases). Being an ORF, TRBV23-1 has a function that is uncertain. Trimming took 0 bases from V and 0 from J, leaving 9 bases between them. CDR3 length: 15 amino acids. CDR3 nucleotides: TGCGCCAGCAGTCAATCCGGGAACATCTCCTACGAGCAGTACTTC. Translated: CASSQSGNISYEQYF.

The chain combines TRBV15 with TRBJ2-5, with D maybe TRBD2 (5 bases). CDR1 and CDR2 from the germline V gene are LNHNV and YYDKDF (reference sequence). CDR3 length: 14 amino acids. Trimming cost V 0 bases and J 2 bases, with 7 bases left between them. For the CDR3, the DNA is TGTGCCACCAGCAGAGAAGCGGAACAAGAGACCCAGTACTTC. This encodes CATSREAEQETQYF.

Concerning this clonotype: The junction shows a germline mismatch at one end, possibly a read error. CDR3 coding DNA: TGTGCCAGCAGCAAGGGGACAAGGCCTCTCTTC. Translating gives CASSKGTRPLF. The chain couples TRBV6-2 or TRBV6-3 to TRBJ1-2, with D perhaps TRBD1 (6 bases). Germline V CDR1 and CDR2: MNHEY, SVGEGT. This CDR3 region has 11 residues.

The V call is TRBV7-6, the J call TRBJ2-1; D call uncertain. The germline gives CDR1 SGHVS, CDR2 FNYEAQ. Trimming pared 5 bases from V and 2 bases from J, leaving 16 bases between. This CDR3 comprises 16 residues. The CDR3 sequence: CASSPDGDTTYNEQFF. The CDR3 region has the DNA TGTGCCAGCAGCCCTGATGGAGACACCACCTACAATGAGCAGTTCTTC.

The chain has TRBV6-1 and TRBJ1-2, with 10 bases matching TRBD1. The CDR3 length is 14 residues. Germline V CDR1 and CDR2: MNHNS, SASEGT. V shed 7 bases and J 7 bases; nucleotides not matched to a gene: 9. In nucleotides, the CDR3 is TGTGCCAGCATAGAGACAGGGGGCGCGGTTGGCTACACCTTC. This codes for CASIETGGAVGYTF.

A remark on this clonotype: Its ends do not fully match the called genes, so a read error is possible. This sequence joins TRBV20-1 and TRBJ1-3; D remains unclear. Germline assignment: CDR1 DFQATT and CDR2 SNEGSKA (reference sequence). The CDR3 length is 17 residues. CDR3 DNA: TGCTGTGCTAGACCAGCAGGCAGGAGGGTATCTGGAAACACCATATATTTT. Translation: CCARPAGRRVSGNTIYF.

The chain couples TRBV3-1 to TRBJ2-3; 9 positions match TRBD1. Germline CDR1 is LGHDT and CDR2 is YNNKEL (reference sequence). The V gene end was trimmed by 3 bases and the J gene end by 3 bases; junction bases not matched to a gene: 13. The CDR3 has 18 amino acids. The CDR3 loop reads CASSQAGQGRRWTDTQYF. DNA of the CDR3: TGTGCCAGCAGCCAGGCCGGACAGGGGCGGAGGTGGACAGATACGCAGTATTTT.

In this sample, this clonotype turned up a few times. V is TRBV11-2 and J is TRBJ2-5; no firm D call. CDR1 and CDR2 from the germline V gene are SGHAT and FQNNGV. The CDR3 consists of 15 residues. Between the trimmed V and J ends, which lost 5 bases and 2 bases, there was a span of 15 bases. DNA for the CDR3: TGTGCCAGCAGCCGAAGGGTAGTGCAACAAGAGACCCAGTACTTC. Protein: CASSRRVVQQETQYF. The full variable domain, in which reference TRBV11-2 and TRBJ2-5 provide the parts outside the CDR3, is EAGVAQSPRYKIIEKRQSVAFWCNPISGHATLYWYQQILGQGPKLLIQFQNNGVVDDSQLPKDRFSAERLKGVDSTLKIQPAKLEDSAVYLCASSRRVVQQETQYFGPGTRLLVL.

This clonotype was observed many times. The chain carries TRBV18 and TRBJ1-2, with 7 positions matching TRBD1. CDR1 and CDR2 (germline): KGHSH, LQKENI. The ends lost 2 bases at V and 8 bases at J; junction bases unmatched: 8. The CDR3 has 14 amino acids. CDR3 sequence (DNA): TGTGCCAGCTCACCAACATCAGGGGGGGAAGGCTACACCTTC. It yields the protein CASSPTSGGEGYTF.

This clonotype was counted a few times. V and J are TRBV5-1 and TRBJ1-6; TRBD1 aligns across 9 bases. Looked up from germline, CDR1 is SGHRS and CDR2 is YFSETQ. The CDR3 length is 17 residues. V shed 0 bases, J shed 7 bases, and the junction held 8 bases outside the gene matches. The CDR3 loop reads CASSLDRGRDLNSPLHF. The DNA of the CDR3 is TGCGCCAGCAGCTTGGACAGGGGGCGAGATCTGAATTCACCCCTCCACTTT.

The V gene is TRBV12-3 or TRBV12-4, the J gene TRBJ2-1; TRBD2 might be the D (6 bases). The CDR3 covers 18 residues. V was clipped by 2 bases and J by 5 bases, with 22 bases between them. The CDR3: CASSLLVIGWEDHNEQFF. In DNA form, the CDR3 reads TGTGCCAGCAGTTTATTGGTCATCGGGTGGGAGGACCACAATGAGCAGTTCTTC.